This passage covers 32 T cell receptor beta chains from one sample sequenced in a study of blood T cells in healthy people across ages. Then a second PCR, running about 7 to 11 cycles, was carried out with a sample-barcoded 5' primer and a J-beta primer mix. TCRdb re-derived calls from the 5' RACE reads in MiXCR, one entry per CDR3 protein. The sample shows over 950,000 distinct CDR3 sequences, around two fifths of them seen only once. Input material: blood. All receptors derive from a man aged 18 to 30 in good health.

This clonotype was detected only a few times. The CDR3 DNA sequence: TGTGCCAGCAGTGTTGCCAGCTCACCCCTCCACTTT. Amino acid sequence: CASSVASSPLHF. The chain couples TRBV6-1 to TRBJ1-6; D unclear. CDR1 MNHNS and CDR2 SASEGT come from the germline V gene. V was trimmed by 4 bases and J by 10 bases, leaving 8 bases between them. The length of the CDR3 is 12 residues.

The sample holds a few counts of this clonotype. J is TRBJ2-1 and V is TRBV4-2; tentatively, D is TRBD2 (6 bases). This CDR3 contains 13 residues. The germline V gene has CDR1 LGHNA and CDR2 YNFKEQ. Trimming stripped 2 bases from V and 6 bases from J, with 8 bases between. The CDR3 spells CASSQRTTNEQFF. The CDR3 DNA follows: TGTGCCAGCAGCCAACGGACTACCAATGAGCAGTTCTTC.

There are a few counts of this clonotype. The rearrangement links TRBV12-1 to TRBJ1-1; TRBD1, the D gene given by the table, was not confirmed from the DNA. TRBV12-1 is listed as a pseudogene. The CDR3 has 13 amino acids. CDR3 sequence: CASSFVDRTEAFF. The CDR3, as DNA: TGTGCCAGCAGCTTTGTTGACAGGACTGAAGCTTTCTTT.

The chain uses TRBV9 and TRBJ2-2, with 9 positions matching TRBD2. V trimming: 2 bases; J trimming: 0 bases; junction bases outside the gene matches: 11. Germline lookup yields CDR1 SGDLS and CDR2 YYNGEE. The CDR3 sequence is 19 residues long. CDR3 residues: CASSVQRGAQTSNTGELFF. In nucleotides, the CDR3 is TGTGCCAGCAGCGTCCAGCGGGGGGCCCAAACTTCGAACACCGGGGAGCTGTTTTTT. Variable domain in full (rest from reference TRBV9 and TRBJ2-2): DSGVTQTPKHLITATGQRVTLRCSPRSGDLSVYWYQQSLDQGLQFLIQYYNGEERAKGNILERFSAQQFPDLHSELNLSSLELGDSALYFCASSVQRGAQTSNTGELFFGEGSRLTVL.

The V and J genes are TRBV7-9 and TRBJ2-1, with 9 bases lining up with TRBD2. CDR3 length: 16 residues. Looked up from germline, CDR1 is SEHNR and CDR2 is FQNEAQ (reference sequence). V gave up 6 bases and J gave up 2 bases; unmatched junction bases: 8. CDR3 nucleotide sequence: TGTGCCAGCAGGTATAGCGGGGGCCGTACCTACAATGAGCAGTTCTTC. It is translated as CASRYSGGRTYNEQFF.

This clonotype was detected a few times. CDR3 in amino acids: CSATSGGGADTQYF. CDR3 nucleotide sequence: TGCAGTGCGACTAGCGGGGGAGGGGCAGATACGCAGTATTTT. The J gene is TRBJ2-3, the V gene TRBV20-1; TRBD2 matches 12 bases. V trimming: 6 bases; J trimming: 4 bases; junction bases outside the gene matches: 5. This CDR3 region has 14 residues. Germline V gene lookup returns CDR1 DFQATT and CDR2 SNEGSKA (reference sequence).

This sequence joins TRBV7-9 and TRBJ1-6; TRBD1 agrees at 7 bases. The germline V gene has CDR1 SEHNR and CDR2 FQNEAQ (reference sequence). CDR3 length equals 16 residues. The V gene end was trimmed by 4 bases and the J gene end by 7 bases; junction bases not matched to a gene: 10. The CDR3 DNA reads TGTGCCAGCAGCTCACGACAGGGAGGTTTGAATTCACCCCTCCACTTT. Protein product: CASSSRQGGLNSPLHF.

This chain links TRBV5-5 with TRBJ2-4; TRBD1 or TRBD2 may be the D gene (5 bases each). The germline V gene encodes CDR1 SGHKS and CDR2 YYEKEE (reference sequence). This CDR3 is built from 16 residues. Trimming removed 0 bases from V and 0 bases from J, with 10 bases in between. The CDR3 region has the DNA TGTGCCAGCAGCTTGGGTCTGGGGGAAGCCAAAAACATTCAGTACTTC. Encoded protein: CASSLGLGEAKNIQYF.

V and J are TRBV14 and TRBJ2-2; D is possibly TRBD1 (6 bases). Looked up from germline, CDR1 is SGHDN and CDR2 is FVKESK. Trimming cost V 4 bases and J 4 bases, with 16 bases left between them. This CDR3 is built from 16 residues. CDR3 coding DNA: TGTGCCAGCAGCCGAGAGTGGGGGCTCGGCACCGGGGAGCTGTTTTTT. As protein: CASSREWGLGTGELFF. The full variable domain, its missing parts supplied by reference TRBV14 and TRBJ2-2, is EAGVTQFPSHSVIEKGQTVTLRCDPISGHDNLYWYRRVMGKEIKFLLHFVKESKQDESGMPNNRFLAERTGGTYSTLKVQPAELEDSGVYFCASSREWGLGTGELFFGEGSRLTVL.

This clonotype came up once. The genes are TRBV7-9 and TRBJ1-1; maybe TRBD1 (6 bases). Trimming cost V 6 bases and J 0 bases, with 14 bases left between them. This CDR3 spans 15 amino acids. CDR1 and CDR2 (germline): SEHNR, FQNEAQ (reference sequence). As DNA, the CDR3 is TGTGCCAGCAGGGGACGTACAGGGTTGAACACTGAAGCTTTCTTT. It is translated as CASRGRTGLNTEAFF.

This clonotype was recorded a few times. The chain recombines TRBV20-1 with TRBJ2-5, with a possible D match to TRBD1 (6 bases). The CDR3 extends over 16 amino acids. CDR1 and CDR2 (germline): DFQATT, SNEGSKA (reference sequence). Between the trimmed V and J ends, which lost 0 bases and 2 bases, there was a span of 16 bases. The CDR3 region is CSARDLRTEPQETQYF. CDR3 DNA sequence: TGCAGTGCTAGAGATCTCAGGACAGAGCCTCAAGAGACCCAGTACTTC.

The rearrangement joins TRBV7-8 to TRBJ2-1; TRBD2 agrees at 10 bases. Trimming removed 4 bases from V and 6 bases from J; junction bases left unmatched: 12. Per the germline V gene, CDR1 is SGHVS and CDR2 is FQNEAQ. The CDR3 contains 17 residues. Here the CDR3 reads CASSSFGLKRGGNEQFF. DNA for the CDR3: TGTGCCAGCAGCTCCTTCGGACTAAAGCGGGGGGGCAATGAGCAGTTCTTC.

This chain joins TRBV12-3 or TRBV12-4 and TRBJ1-4; maybe TRBD1 (5 bases). The CDR3 consists of 14 residues. V lost 5 bases to trimming and J lost 5 bases, with 12 bases between them. The CDR3 sequence is CASSPQGPNEKLFF. Written as DNA, the CDR3 is TGTGCCAGCAGTCCCCAGGGCCCAAATGAAAAACTGTTTTTT.

This clonotype has a handful of counts. V and J are TRBV4-1 and TRBJ1-5, with D possibly matching TRBD1 (5 bases). CDR3 size: 15 residues. Trimming shortened V by 1 base and J by 4 bases, and 11 bases separated the two germline ends. CDR1 is MGHRA and CDR2 is YSYEKL in the germline V gene. Here the CDR3 reads CASSQVGDPNQPQHF. In nucleotides, the CDR3 is TGCGCCAGCAGCCAAGTGGGGGACCCTAATCAGCCCCAGCATTTT.

The chain recombines TRBV5-1 with TRBJ2-6; TRBD1 matches 11 bases. Germline values: CDR1 SGHRS, CDR2 YFSETQ. The CDR3 length is 17 residues. With V trimmed by 8 bases and J by 3 bases, 10 bases remained unmatched. CDR3 sequence (DNA): TGCGCCAGTAATCCCGGGACAGGGGGGATTGGGGCCAACGTCCTGACTTTC. As protein: CASNPGTGGIGANVLTF.

This clonotype was picked up a small number of times. The V call is TRBV5-1, the J call TRBJ2-7, with D possibly being TRBD1 (6 bases). Trimming took 5 bases from V and 3 from J, leaving 12 bases between them. The CDR3 is 13 amino acids. The germline V gene has CDR1 SGHRS and CDR2 YFSETQ. CDR3 sequence reads: CASRPDSYYEQYF. CDR3 sequence (DNA): TGCGCCAGCAGGCCGGACAGCTACTACGAGCAGTACTTC.

This chain connects TRBV5-1 to TRBJ1-1, with a weak D call TRBD1 (6 bases). In germline, CDR1 is SGHRS, CDR2 YFSETQ. The CDR3 is 17 amino acids. Trimming took 3 bases from V and 4 from J, leaving 22 bases between them. The CDR3 DNA is TGCGCCAGCAGCTCCACTAATTGGGGGGGGCTGGGCACTGAAGCTTTCTTT. Amino acid sequence: CASSSTNWGGLGTEAFF.

This clonotype was seen only a few times. This chain uses TRBV20-1 with TRBJ1-2; TRBD1 matches at 7 bases. Losses at the gene ends were 7 bases for V and 6 bases for J; bases not matched to a gene: 11. Germline CDR1 is DFQATT and CDR2 is SNEGSKA (reference sequence). CDR3 size: 13 residues. The CDR3 loop reads CSVGDRLPNGYTF. The CDR3 DNA sequence: TGCAGTGTCGGGGACAGATTACCAAATGGCTACACCTTC.

The V gene is TRBV7-2, the J gene TRBJ2-7, with D unclear. V lost 1 base and J lost 3, with 10 bases in between. This CDR3 region has 14 residues. CDR1 is SGHTA, CDR2 FQGNSA, per germline. DNA of the CDR3: TGTGCCAGCAGCTTAGAATGGGGAAACTACGAGCAGTACTTC. Encoded protein: CASSLEWGNYEQYF. The whole variable domain, remainder taken from reference TRBV7-2 and TRBJ2-7, is GAGVSQSPSNKVTEKGKDVELRCDPISGHTALYWYRQSLGQGLEFLIYFQGNSAPDKSGLPSDRFSAERTGGSVSTLTIQRTQQEDSAVYLCASSLEWGNYEQYFGPGTRLTVT.

This clonotype has a handful of counts. This chain joins TRBV7-3 and TRBJ2-3; D is unresolved. V lost 1 base, J lost 3 bases, and 5 bases lay in between. Germline V lookup: CDR1 SGHTA, CDR2 FQGTGA. The CDR3 length is 13 residues. In DNA form, the CDR3 reads TGTGCCAGCAGCTTAATTGTGACAGATACGCAGTATTTT. Translated: CASSLIVTDTQYF. The complete variable domain, with remaining parts taken from reference TRBV7-3 and TRBJ2-3, reads GAGVSQTPSNKVTEKGKYVELRCDPISGHTALYWYRQSLGQGPEFLIYFQGTGAADDSGLPNDRFFAVRPEGSVSTLKIQRTERGDSAVYLCASSLIVTDTQYFGPGTRLTVL.

To note about this clonotype: The junction departs from germline at one end; a sequencing error may be responsible. The V and J genes are TRBV20-1 and TRBJ1-2, with 10 nucleotides matching TRBD1. Germline CDR1 DFQATT, CDR2 SNEGSKA (reference sequence). The CDR3 totals 13 residues. The CDR3 region is CSATGTGANGYSF. The CDR3 region has the DNA TGCAGTGCTACCGGGACAGGGGCGAATGGCTACTCCTTC.

There are a few counts of this clonotype. The rearrangement uses TRBV20-1 and TRBJ1-5, with D uncertain. CDR1 is DFQATT, CDR2 SNEGSKA, per germline (reference sequence). The CDR3 spans 13 residues. The V gene lost 6 bases and the J gene lost 6 bases, with 15 bases spanning the gap. The CDR3 loop is CSARAVDGQPQHF. Written as DNA, the CDR3 is TGCAGTGCCCGGGCGGTGGACGGTCAGCCCCAGCATTTT.

This clonotype came up a few times. The rearrangement links TRBV20-1 to TRBJ2-3, with a possible D match to TRBD2 (6 bases). Germline V gives CDR1 DFQATT, CDR2 SNEGSKA (reference sequence). Trimming removed 6 bases at V and 0 bases at J, with 22 bases between. CDR3 length: 17 residues. The CDR3 bases are TGCAGTGCAACCGACCCCCTAGCGCCCCTTAGCACAGATACGCAGTATTTT. It translates to CSATDPLAPLSTDTQYF.

CDR3 residues: CASSRSTELFF. Here the CDR3 DNA reads TGTGCCAGCAGTAGGAGTACAGAGCTGTTTTTT. The J gene is TRBJ2-2, the V gene TRBV12-3 or TRBV12-4; the D is unclear. The length of the CDR3 is 11 residues. Deletions cut 5 bases from V and 11 bases from J, with 9 bases between.

This clonotype was counted only a few times. This chain's CDR3 is CASSKPTEGAFF. The CDR3, as DNA: TGTGCCAGCAGCAAACCGACAGAAGGGGCTTTCTTT. The V call is TRBV5-5, the J call TRBJ1-1, with a tentative D call TRBD1 (5 bases). V dropped 4 bases and J dropped 11 bases, with 15 bases sitting between them. From germline, CDR1 is SGHKS and CDR2 YYEKEE (reference sequence). The CDR3 consists of 12 residues.

In its sample, this clonotype was seen many times. A read error may produce the germline difference seen at one junction end. The chain recombines TRBV10-3 with TRBJ2-3; TRBD2 agrees at 9 bases. The CDR3 loop spans 14 amino acids. Germline V gene data show CDR1 as ENHRY and CDR2 as SYGVKD. CDR3 DNA sequence: TGTGCCACCAGTAGCGGGGGTCAAGCAGATACGCAGTATTTT. As protein: CATSSGGQADTQYF.

As concerns this clonotype: Possible read error: a much larger clone is one base away. J is TRBJ2-2 and V is TRBV9; no clear D gene. The CDR3 contains 16 residues. The germline V gene encodes CDR1 SGDLS and CDR2 YYNGEE. V dropped 0 bases and J dropped 5 bases, with 14 bases sitting between them. CDR3 nucleotide sequence: TGTGCCAGCAGCGTAGCCGACAAGGAGAGAACCGGGGAGCTGTTTTTT. Its translation: CASSVADKERTGELFF.

Details on this clonotype: The conserved phenylalanine or tryptophan normally closing the CDR3 is absent here, so this likely arose from a read error. The chain combines TRBV28 with TRBJ1-2; D gene unclear. This CDR3 is 13 amino acids long. CDR1 is MDHEN and CDR2 is SYDVKM in the germline V gene. The V gene lost 2 bases and the J gene lost 2 bases, with 6 bases spanning the gap. This chain's CDR3 is CASSLGQNYGYTY. The CDR3, as DNA: TGTGCCAGCAGTTTAGGGCAGAACTATGGCTACACCTAC.

The V call is TRBV4-3, the J call TRBJ1-1; the D gene is possibly TRBD1 (6 bases). This CDR3 region has 14 residues. Germline V gives CDR1 LGHNA, CDR2 YSLEER. Trimming pared 3 bases from V and 4 bases from J, leaving 12 bases between. For the CDR3, the DNA is TGCGCCAGCAGCCAGGGGCTACAGGGCACTGAAGCTTTCTTT. Amino acid sequence: CASSQGLQGTEAFF.

This sequence joins TRBV30 and TRBJ2-3; D might be TRBD2 (5 bases). V was cut by 3 bases and J by 1 base, with 8 bases left in between. Germline CDR1 GTSNPN, CDR2 SVGIG (reference sequence). The CDR3 is 13 amino acids. CDR3 in DNA: TGTGCCTGGAGCCGCGGGCGCACAGATACGCAGTATTTT. Residues: CAWSRGRTDTQYF.

This clonotype was picked up a small number of times. DNA of the CDR3: TGTGCCACCAGTGAAACCCAAGGTGGGACGCAGTATTTT. Residues: CATSETQGGTQYF. The chain is built from TRBV24-1 and TRBJ2-3; D unresolved. Germline V gene lookup returns CDR1 KGHDR and CDR2 SFDVKD. The CDR3 is 13 residues long. The germline V and J ends were trimmed by 4 bases and 9 bases, with 13 bases remaining between them.

CDR3 sequence reads: CASSSRDSRTDTQYF. CDR3 sequence (DNA): TGCGCCAGCAGCTCCCGGGACAGCAGAACAGATACGCAGTATTTT. V gene TRBV5-1 combines with J gene TRBJ2-3, with 7 nucleotides matching TRBD1. With 3 bases clipped from V and 3 bases from J, the junction kept 7 bases outside the gene matches. Looked up from germline, CDR1 is SGHRS and CDR2 is YFSETQ. The CDR3 is 15 residues long.